Listed below are T cell receptor beta chains from one sample, sequenced in a study of blood T cell repertoires in COVID-19. The method was immunoSEQ multiplex PCR; TCRdb's version includes in-frame clones alone and lacks a portion of them. The data show tens of thousands of clones, about 87% seen once. What was sequenced was peripheral blood. All receptors derive from a human donor with acute or convalescent COVID-19. The donor label of this sample is uncertain. The CDR3 runs from the conserved cysteine through the conserved F or W. D genes are given only for firm matches. Clone size appears in some rows only: once, few, many, or a class for an expanded clone.

CDR3 protein,CDR3 DNA,CDR3 length,J gene,V gene,clone size,D gene
CASRIGGKLNTEAFF,TGTGCCAGCAGAATCGGGGGAAAACTGAACACTGAAGCTTTCTTT,15,TRBJ1-1,TRBV6-5,.,.
CAWSPVGLTKNIQYF,TGTGCCTGGAGTCCCGTAGGACTGACCAAAAACATTCAGTACTTC,15,TRBJ2-4,TRBV30,.,.
CASSYPEGQGVVQPQHF,TGTGCCAGCAGTTACCCCGAGGGACAGGGGGTTGTTCAGCCCCAGCATTTT,17,TRBJ1-5,TRBV6-2/TRBV6-3,.,TRBD1
CASSTNQGAAGNTIYF,TGCGCCAGCAGCACTAATCAGGGGGCCGCCGGAAACACCATATATTTT,16,TRBJ1-3,TRBV5-1,few,TRBD1
CASQRAGDSPLHF,TGTGCCAGCCAGCGGGCCGGGGATTCACCCCTCCACTTT,13,TRBJ1-6,TRBV6-5,.,.
CAIRPSRAGAGTEAFF,TGTGCCATCAGACCCTCTAGAGCGGGGGCAGGAACTGAAGCTTTCTTT,16,TRBJ1-1,TRBV10-3,.,.
CASSIQTGDNTEAFF,TGTGCCAGTAGTATCCAGACAGGGGATAACACTGAAGCTTTCTTT,15,TRBJ1-1,TRBV19,.,TRBD1
CASSYDGQARGYTF,TGTGCCAGCAGTTACGATGGACAGGCTAGAGGCTACACCTTC,14,TRBJ1-2,TRBV6-2/TRBV6-3,.,TRBD1
CASSEESGGVTGELFF,TGTGCCAGCAGTGAAGAGTCAGGGGGTGTCACCGGGGAGCTGTTTTTT,16,TRBJ2-2,TRBV2,.,TRBD1
CASLSGQSNTGELFF,TGTGCCAGTCTCAGTGGGCAGTCGAACACCGGGGAGCTGTTTTTT,15,TRBJ2-2,TRBV28,.,.
CASSLSPSGNYGYTF,TGTGCCAGCAGTTTATCCCCCTCAGGCAACTATGGCTACACCTTC,15,TRBJ1-2,TRBV28,.,.
CASSSARQGGNTEAFF,TGTGCCAGCAGCTCCGCCCGACAGGGTGGGAACACTGAAGCTTTCTTT,16,TRBJ1-1,TRBV11-2,.,TRBD1
CASSWPSAGRYEQYF,TGTGCCAGCAGTTGGCCTTCGGCAGGGCGGTACGAGCAGTACTTC,15,TRBJ2-7,TRBV6-5,.,.
CSVEVQGFGTDTQYF,TGCAGCGTTGAAGTCCAGGGGTTTGGGACAGATACGCAGTATTTT,15,TRBJ2-3,TRBV29-1,.,.
CASSIEQGSQPQHF,TGTGCCAGTAGTATCGAGCAGGGGTCCCAGCCCCAGCATTTT,14,TRBJ1-5,TRBV19,few,.
CAWSGGAKAFF,TGTGCCTGGAGCGGCGGCGCTAAAGCTTTCTTT,11,TRBJ1-1,TRBV30,.,.
CASSDDSYSYEQYF,TGTGCCAGCAGCGACGACAGCTACTCCTACGAGCAGTACTTC,14,TRBJ2-7,TRBV7-9,.,.
CASSPDRGVVGNYGYTF,TGTGCCAGCAGCCCTGACAGGGGGGTGGTTGGTAACTATGGCTACACCTTC,17,TRBJ1-2,TRBV6-2/TRBV6-3,.,TRBD1
CASSSYFTMGNQPQHF,TGTGCCAGCAGCTCGTATTTTACTATGGGCAATCAGCCCCAGCATTTT,16,TRBJ1-5,TRBV6-2/TRBV6-3,.,.
CASSRDFSTDTQYF,TGTGCCAGCAGCCGGGACTTCTCCACAGATACGCAGTATTTT,14,TRBJ2-3,TRBV7-9,.,.
CASAEGANTGELFF,TGCGCCAGCGCAGAGGGCGCGAACACCGGGGAGCTGTTTTTT,14,TRBJ2-2,TRBV10-1,.,.
CSAQGTTSGRYNEQFF,TGCAGCGCTCAAGGGACGACTAGCGGGAGATACAATGAGCAGTTCTTC,16,TRBJ2-1,TRBV29-1,.,TRBD2
CASSEREAGLATYNEQFF,TGTGCCAGCAGTGAAAGGGAGGCGGGACTAGCGACCTACAATGAGCAGTTCTTC,18,TRBJ2-1,TRBV6-1,.,TRBD2
CASSLGTGSNQPQHF,TGCGCCAGCAGCTTGGGGACAGGTAGCAATCAGCCCCAGCATTTT,15,TRBJ1-5,TRBV5-1,.,TRBD1
CASSSGTGGANEQFF,TGTGCCAGCAGCTCCGGGACAGGGGGAGCAAATGAGCAGTTCTTC,15,TRBJ2-1,TRBV7-3,once,TRBD1
CAWSASVHTDTQYF,TGTGCCTGGAGTGCTAGCGTGCATACAGATACGCAGTATTTT,14,TRBJ2-3,TRBV30,.,.
CSAASGSSNTEAFF,TGCAGCGCTGCGAGCGGGAGCAGTAACACTGAAGCTTTCTTT,14,TRBJ1-1,TRBV29-1,.,.
CASSLGNRGLNTEAFF,TGTGCCAGCAGTTTGGGAAACAGGGGGCTGAACACTGAAGCTTTCTTT,16,TRBJ1-1,TRBV27,.,TRBD1
CASSLERANEQFF,TGTGCCAGCAGCTTAGAGCGGGCGAATGAGCAGTTCTTC,13,TRBJ2-1,TRBV7-9,.,.
CASSLGQGTDTQYF,TGTGCCAGCAGCTTAGGACAGGGCACAGATACGCAGTATTTT,14,TRBJ2-3,TRBV7-3,.,TRBD1
CASRPGQGTGELFF,TGCGCCAGCAGACCGGGACAGGGCACCGGGGAGCTGTTTTTT,14,TRBJ2-2,TRBV10-1,.,TRBD1
CASSGFIQKEAFF,TGTGCCAGTAGTGGTTTCATTCAGAAGGAAGCTTTCTTT,13,TRBJ1-1,TRBV19,.,.
CASSLGTGDTGELFF,TGCGCCAGCAGCCTCGGGACAGGGGACACCGGGGAGCTGTTTTTT,15,TRBJ2-2,TRBV5-1,.,TRBD1
CASSHLRWDRHARSTDTQYF,TGCGCCAGCAGCCATCTCCGCTGGGACAGACACGCTCGGTCCACAGATACGCAGTATTTT,20,TRBJ2-3,TRBV4-3,.,TRBD1
CASRLLPDQPQHF,TGTGCCAGCAGGCTACTCCCCGATCAGCCCCAGCATTTT,13,TRBJ1-5,TRBV2,.,.
CASSQGQETYF,TGTGCCAGCAGTCAAGGACAGGAAACCTACTTC,11,TRBJ2-5,TRBV6-1,.,TRBD1
CASSFETDTQYF,TGTGCCAGCAGTTTTGAGACAGATACGCAGTATTTT,12,TRBJ2-3,TRBV28,once,.
CASSAPPAAYEQYF,TGTGCCAGCAGCGCGCCCCCCGCCGCCTACGAGCAGTACTTC,14,TRBJ2-7,TRBV7-9,.,.
CASSPGFDYGYTF,TGTGCCAGCAGCCCAGGGTTCGACTATGGCTACACCTTC,13,TRBJ1-2,TRBV7-9,.,.
CASSLGSGYEQYF,TGTGCCAGCAGCCTTGGTTCGGGGTACGAGCAGTACTTC,13,TRBJ2-7,TRBV7-9,few,.
CASSVVAGGLGEQFF,TGTGCCAGCAGCGTAGTAGCGGGGGGGCTGGGTGAGCAGTTCTTC,15,TRBJ2-1,TRBV9,.,TRBD2